The clone carrying this T cell receptor beta chain was detected once. What it binds is unknown. These data come from a study of TIL therapy for anti-PD-1-resistant metastatic lung cancer. Study conclusions and caveats: Many TIL product clones were absent from baseline tumor, suggesting clonal contraction.

The libraries were made with immunoSEQ v3. This table comes from immunoSEQ multiplex PCR, and its TCRdb copy is limited to in-frame clones, with some not included. The top ten clones hold approximately 13% of a sample with about 10,000 clones, about 60% of them seen once. Regarding time point: pre-treatment sample, taken before nivolumab and TIL therapy. Most excised metastases sampled were pleural nodules or supraclavicular lymph nodes. This CDR3 has 15 residues. The V gene's germline CDR1 is MDHEN and CDR2 SYDVKM. The V end was cut by 7 bases, the J end by 4 bases, with 20 bases between. The chain joins TRBV28 to TRBJ2-7, with D possibly matching TRBD2 (5 bases). Sample: tumor tissue, taken at baseline. The TCR sequence derives from a person aged 25 to 79 with non-small cell lung cancer. The CDR3 region has the DNA TGTGCCAGCACCCCCCGGCGGACTCCGCCTTACGAGCAGTACTTC. This gives the protein CASTPRRTPPYEQYF.